The 10 T cell receptor beta chains below all came from one sample that was sequenced in a study of beta chain features in type 1 diabetes (dated by TCRdb to between 2017 and 2018). The investigation overall reported the following: Type 1 diabetes patients showed a moderate but significant shortening of TCRB CDR3 length in all four CD4+ subsets.

No antigen has been assigned to these receptors. Library prep was done by the immunoSEQ multiplex PCR assay. The entire amount of isolated RNA was reverse transcribed using the High Capacity cDNA Reverse Transcription Kit, so the sequenced TCRB transcripts were expressed ones. Imported from immuneACCESS, the table was reduced by TCRdb to in-frame sequences with V and J called. These copies leave out some clones; in studies compared against another copy, an unresolved V gene accounts for under half, and the cause of the remainder is not known. The sample profile shows about 240,000 clones; 11% to 15% of them were found once. Approximately 0.02% of the sample belongs to the ten largest clones. The sequencing sample was made of naive CD4+ T cells from blood. This sample's cell subset or site label indicates: true naive CD4+ T cells. These receptors were taken from a man aged 25-45 years with type 1 diabetes.

The chain combines TRBV2 with TRBJ1-1, with TRBD1 matching 7 bases. In germline, CDR1 is SNHLY, CDR2 FYNNEI. After removal of 6 bases from V and 1 base from J, the junction contained 2 bases not matched to a gene. The CDR3 runs 13 residues. CDR3 coding DNA: TGTGCCAGCAGGGGACAGACGAACACTGAAGCTTTCTTT. Protein sequence: CASRGQTNTEAFF.

There are a few counts of this clone. This sequence joins TRBV23-1 and TRBJ1-5, with 8 bases identical to TRBD1. TRBV23-1 is noted as an ORF with a role that remains uncertain. This CDR3 contains 15 residues. Germline trimming cut 3 bases from V and 7 bases from J; bases unmatched to any gene: 8. For the CDR3, the DNA is TGCGCCAGCAGTCACGGACCAGGGGGCGGCCAGCCCCAGCATTTT. It is translated as CASSHGPGGGQPQHF.

The V call is TRBV29-1, the J call TRBJ2-5; D is unclear. The CDR3 length is 13 residues. Deletions cut 4 bases from V and 5 bases from J, with 14 bases between. Germline V gene data show CDR1 as SQVTM and CDR2 as ANQGSEA. The CDR3 DNA reads as TGCAGCGTTGTCGGCCAGCCCGGGGAGACCCAGTACTTC. The encoded protein is CSVVGQPGETQYF.

The chain combines TRBV5-1 with TRBJ2-1; no definite D call. CDR1 is SGHRS and CDR2 is YFSETQ in the germline V gene. This CDR3 comprises 12 residues. Trimming took off 3 bases at V and 6 bases at J, with 7 bases between the two ends. The CDR3 coding sequence is TGCGCCAGCAGCTCGACTTTCAATGAGCAGTTCTTC. Translating it yields CASSSTFNEQFF.

The rearrangement uses TRBV2 and TRBJ1-2; the match to TRBD1 covers 7 bases. V gave up 0 bases and J gave up 2 bases; unmatched junction bases: 12. The germline gives CDR1 SNHLY, CDR2 FYNNEI. The CDR3 loop spans 18 amino acids. In nucleotides, the CDR3 is TGTGCCAGCAGTGAAGCGCTTCGTGGAATACAGGGGAACTATGGCTACACCTTC. Translation: CASSEALRGIQGNYGYTF.

The V call is TRBV27, the J call TRBJ2-2; D might be TRBD2 (6 bases). From germline, CDR1 is MNHEY and CDR2 SMNVEV (reference sequence). V lost 6 bases, J lost 5 bases, and 16 bases lay in between. The length of the CDR3 is 15 residues. The CDR3 DNA is TGTGCCAGCAGAACCTTGGAGGGAAGGACCGGGGAGCTGTTTTTT. It yields the protein CASRTLEGRTGELFF.

The chain recombines TRBV7-9 with TRBJ2-2, with TRBD2 matching 10 bases. Per germline, CDR1 SEHNR and CDR2 FQNEAQ (reference sequence). The CDR3 is made up of 15 amino acids. With V trimmed by 2 bases and J by 4 bases, 1 base remained unmatched. CDR3 sequence reads: CASSLTSGVTGELFF. The CDR3 nucleotides are TGTGCCAGCAGCTTAACTAGCGGGGTCACCGGGGAGCTGTTTTTT.

V gene TRBV5-8 combines with J gene TRBJ1-5; 9 bases line up with TRBD1. V was pared by 4 bases and J by 1 base, with 9 bases of the junction left unmatched. CDR3 length equals 17 residues. The germline gives CDR1 SGHTS, CDR2 YDEGEE. The CDR3 sequence: CASSLLPGQGSNQPQHF. DNA for the CDR3: TGTGCCAGCAGCCTCTTACCCGGACAGGGGAGCAATCAGCCCCAGCATTTT.

The chain employs TRBV7-2 and TRBJ2-1; TRBD2 matches at 8 bases. The trim removed 1 base at V and 2 bases at J, leaving 10 bases unmatched. Germline lookup yields CDR1 SGHTA and CDR2 FQGNSA. The CDR3 length is 18 residues. CDR3 residues: CASSLVWGSGITYNEQFF. The CDR3 DNA follows: TGTGCCAGCAGCTTAGTCTGGGGTAGCGGGATTACCTACAATGAGCAGTTCTTC.

This chain connects TRBV9 to TRBJ1-6; 7 bases are shared with TRBD1. This CDR3 has 16 amino acids. CDR1 and CDR2 from the germline V gene are SGDLS and YYNGEE. V trimming: 0 bases; J trimming: 5 bases; junction bases outside the gene matches: 5. CDR3 DNA sequence: TGTGCCAGCAGCGTAGAGGAGGGGGCGAATAATTCACCCCTCCACTTT. Translating gives CASSVEEGANNSPLHF. Combining the CDR3 with reference TRBV9 and TRBJ1-6 gives the whole variable domain DSGVTQTPKHLITATGQRVTLRCSPRSGDLSVYWYQQSLDQGLQFLIQYYNGEERAKGNILERFSAQQFPDLHSELNLSSLELGDSALYFCASSVEEGANNSPLHFGNGTRLTVT.